This T cell receptor beta chain is from a study of T cell responses to AZD1222 COVID-19 vaccine. Overall study findings and caveats: Epitopes outside B.1.351 and B.1.1.7 mutated regions reportedly drew nearly half of spike TCRs.

This CDR3 comprises 13 residues. Looked up from germline, CDR1 is MDHEN and CDR2 is SYDVKM. V lost 7 bases and J 5 bases, leaving 12 bases between the germline ends. As regards this clone: The antigen remains undetermined.

This table comes from immunoSEQ multiplex PCR, and its TCRdb copy is limited to in-frame clones, with some not included. Of about 140,000 clones in the sample, roughly 80% were seen once. This chain connects TRBV28 to TRBJ1-5; weak D call: TRBD1 (5 bases). The sample here was peripheral blood, taken on day 0 of AZD1222 vaccination. The clonotype comes from an adult in good health. CDR3 coding DNA: TGTGCCAGCATGGGGCAGACCCATCAGCCCCAGCATTTT. Protein sequence: CASMGQTHQPQHF.